The sequence of this TCR beta chain was determined in a study of cytomegalovirus exposure and HLA in healthy donors. The CDR3 length is 15 residues. J was trimmed by 10 bases and V by 4 bases; bases with no gene match: 7. The germline V gene encodes CDR1 SGHDN and CDR2 FVKESK. Points on this clone: Its antigen remains unidentified.

The study ran its PCR with 60 Vbeta and 13 Jbeta primers. Generated by immunoSEQ multiplex PCR, the TCRdb table keeps only in-frame clones and is missing some. The sample lists about 140,000 clones, 80% occurring once. Study results and limitations: Later work found that TCR association rates differed between HLA loci; DRB1 had the most and HLA-C the fewest. Productive status was seen about 90% or about 30% of the time for most TCR beta V segments in an earlier analysis. When a later analysis was performed, an Asian-associated ancestry cluster reportedly had fewer N-insertions than the approximately 700-donor mean.

The genes are TRBV14 and TRBJ2-1; 13 bases are a match to TRBD2. The material sequenced was PBMCs. This TCR was recovered from a man aged 25 to 40 in good health. Here the CDR3 reads CASSPGLAGAREQFF. The CDR3 coding sequence is TGTGCCAGCAGCCCCGGACTAGCGGGAGCTCGAGAGCAGTTCTTC.